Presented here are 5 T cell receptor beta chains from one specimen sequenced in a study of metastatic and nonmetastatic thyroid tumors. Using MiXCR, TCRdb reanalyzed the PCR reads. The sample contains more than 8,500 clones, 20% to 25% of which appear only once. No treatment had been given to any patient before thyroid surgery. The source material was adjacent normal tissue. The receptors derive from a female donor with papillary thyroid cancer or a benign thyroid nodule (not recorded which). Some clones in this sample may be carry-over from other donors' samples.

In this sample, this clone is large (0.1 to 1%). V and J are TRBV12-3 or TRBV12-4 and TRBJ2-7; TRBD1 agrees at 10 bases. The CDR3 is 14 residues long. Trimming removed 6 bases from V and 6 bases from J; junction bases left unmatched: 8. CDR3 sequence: CASSRQGAYGEQYF. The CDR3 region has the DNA TGTGCCAGCAGCCGACAGGGGGCCTATGGCGAGCAGTACTTC.

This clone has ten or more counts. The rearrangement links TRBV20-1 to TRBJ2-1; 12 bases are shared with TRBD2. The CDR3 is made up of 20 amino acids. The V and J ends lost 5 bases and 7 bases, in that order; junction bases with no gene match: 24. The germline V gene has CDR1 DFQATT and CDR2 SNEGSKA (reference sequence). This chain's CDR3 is CSARPRGAGLAGGYRNEQFF. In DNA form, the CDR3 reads TGCAGTGCTCGCCCTCGGGGGGCGGGACTAGCGGGCGGATATAGGAATGAGCAGTTCTTC.

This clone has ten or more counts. The CDR3: CASSPTSGGRRDTQYF. CDR3 nucleotide sequence: TGTGCCAGCAGCCCGACTAGCGGGGGCCGGAGAGATACGCAGTATTTT. The V gene is TRBV4-2, the J gene TRBJ2-3; 12 bases line up with TRBD2. Trimming removed 4 bases from V and 5 bases from J; junction bases left unmatched: 7. The CDR3 is made up of 16 amino acids. Germline V gene sequence: CDR1 LGHNA, CDR2 YNFKEQ.

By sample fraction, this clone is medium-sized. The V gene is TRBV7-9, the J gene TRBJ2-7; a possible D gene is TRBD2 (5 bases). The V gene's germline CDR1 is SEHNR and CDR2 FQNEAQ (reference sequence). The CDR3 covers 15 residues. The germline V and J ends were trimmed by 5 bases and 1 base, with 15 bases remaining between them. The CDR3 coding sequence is TGTGCCAGCAGCCCACGGACTGTTAAGTCCTACGAGCAGTACTTC. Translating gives CASSPRTVKSYEQYF.

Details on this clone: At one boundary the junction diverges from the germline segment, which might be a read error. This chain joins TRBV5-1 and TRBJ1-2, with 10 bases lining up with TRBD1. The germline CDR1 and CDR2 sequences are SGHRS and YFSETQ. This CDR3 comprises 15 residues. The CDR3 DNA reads TGCGCCAGCAGCTTGGCCGGACAGGGGGTAAATGGCTACGCCTTC. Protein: CASSLAGQGVNGYAF.